The present entry profiles one T cell receptor beta chain with its context. This specimen comes from a study of blood T cell repertoires in COVID-19. For the study at large: The United States, Italy and Spain provided the acute and convalescent COVID-19 samples. PBMCs, B-cell-depleted T cells, or T cells were the source of the cDNA or gDNA that made up the material.

Study processing details: The authors estimated nucleated cell counts from reference gene primer amplification. TCRdb's copy holds only in-frame clones and misses some; the assay was immunoSEQ multiplex PCR. Clone size and the V and J calls come from that table; the DNA yielded D and trimming. The table shows 80,000 to 100,000 clones, with 65% to 90% occurring only once. With 1 base removed from V and 2 bases from J, the gap between germline ends came to 11 bases. Germline V gives CDR1 LGHDT, CDR2 YNNKEL (reference sequence). The CDR3 has 15 amino acids. This chain uses TRBV3-1 (or the pseudogene TRBV3-2) with TRBJ1-2, with D possibly matching TRBD1 (5 bases). The sequenced material came from peripheral blood. The TCR sequence derives from a man aged 70-80 years with active or convalescent COVID-19. CDR3 sequence reads: CASSQGFTGNYGYTF. The CDR3 DNA sequence: TGTGCCAGCAGCCAAGGTTTTACAGGAAACTATGGCTACACCTTC.